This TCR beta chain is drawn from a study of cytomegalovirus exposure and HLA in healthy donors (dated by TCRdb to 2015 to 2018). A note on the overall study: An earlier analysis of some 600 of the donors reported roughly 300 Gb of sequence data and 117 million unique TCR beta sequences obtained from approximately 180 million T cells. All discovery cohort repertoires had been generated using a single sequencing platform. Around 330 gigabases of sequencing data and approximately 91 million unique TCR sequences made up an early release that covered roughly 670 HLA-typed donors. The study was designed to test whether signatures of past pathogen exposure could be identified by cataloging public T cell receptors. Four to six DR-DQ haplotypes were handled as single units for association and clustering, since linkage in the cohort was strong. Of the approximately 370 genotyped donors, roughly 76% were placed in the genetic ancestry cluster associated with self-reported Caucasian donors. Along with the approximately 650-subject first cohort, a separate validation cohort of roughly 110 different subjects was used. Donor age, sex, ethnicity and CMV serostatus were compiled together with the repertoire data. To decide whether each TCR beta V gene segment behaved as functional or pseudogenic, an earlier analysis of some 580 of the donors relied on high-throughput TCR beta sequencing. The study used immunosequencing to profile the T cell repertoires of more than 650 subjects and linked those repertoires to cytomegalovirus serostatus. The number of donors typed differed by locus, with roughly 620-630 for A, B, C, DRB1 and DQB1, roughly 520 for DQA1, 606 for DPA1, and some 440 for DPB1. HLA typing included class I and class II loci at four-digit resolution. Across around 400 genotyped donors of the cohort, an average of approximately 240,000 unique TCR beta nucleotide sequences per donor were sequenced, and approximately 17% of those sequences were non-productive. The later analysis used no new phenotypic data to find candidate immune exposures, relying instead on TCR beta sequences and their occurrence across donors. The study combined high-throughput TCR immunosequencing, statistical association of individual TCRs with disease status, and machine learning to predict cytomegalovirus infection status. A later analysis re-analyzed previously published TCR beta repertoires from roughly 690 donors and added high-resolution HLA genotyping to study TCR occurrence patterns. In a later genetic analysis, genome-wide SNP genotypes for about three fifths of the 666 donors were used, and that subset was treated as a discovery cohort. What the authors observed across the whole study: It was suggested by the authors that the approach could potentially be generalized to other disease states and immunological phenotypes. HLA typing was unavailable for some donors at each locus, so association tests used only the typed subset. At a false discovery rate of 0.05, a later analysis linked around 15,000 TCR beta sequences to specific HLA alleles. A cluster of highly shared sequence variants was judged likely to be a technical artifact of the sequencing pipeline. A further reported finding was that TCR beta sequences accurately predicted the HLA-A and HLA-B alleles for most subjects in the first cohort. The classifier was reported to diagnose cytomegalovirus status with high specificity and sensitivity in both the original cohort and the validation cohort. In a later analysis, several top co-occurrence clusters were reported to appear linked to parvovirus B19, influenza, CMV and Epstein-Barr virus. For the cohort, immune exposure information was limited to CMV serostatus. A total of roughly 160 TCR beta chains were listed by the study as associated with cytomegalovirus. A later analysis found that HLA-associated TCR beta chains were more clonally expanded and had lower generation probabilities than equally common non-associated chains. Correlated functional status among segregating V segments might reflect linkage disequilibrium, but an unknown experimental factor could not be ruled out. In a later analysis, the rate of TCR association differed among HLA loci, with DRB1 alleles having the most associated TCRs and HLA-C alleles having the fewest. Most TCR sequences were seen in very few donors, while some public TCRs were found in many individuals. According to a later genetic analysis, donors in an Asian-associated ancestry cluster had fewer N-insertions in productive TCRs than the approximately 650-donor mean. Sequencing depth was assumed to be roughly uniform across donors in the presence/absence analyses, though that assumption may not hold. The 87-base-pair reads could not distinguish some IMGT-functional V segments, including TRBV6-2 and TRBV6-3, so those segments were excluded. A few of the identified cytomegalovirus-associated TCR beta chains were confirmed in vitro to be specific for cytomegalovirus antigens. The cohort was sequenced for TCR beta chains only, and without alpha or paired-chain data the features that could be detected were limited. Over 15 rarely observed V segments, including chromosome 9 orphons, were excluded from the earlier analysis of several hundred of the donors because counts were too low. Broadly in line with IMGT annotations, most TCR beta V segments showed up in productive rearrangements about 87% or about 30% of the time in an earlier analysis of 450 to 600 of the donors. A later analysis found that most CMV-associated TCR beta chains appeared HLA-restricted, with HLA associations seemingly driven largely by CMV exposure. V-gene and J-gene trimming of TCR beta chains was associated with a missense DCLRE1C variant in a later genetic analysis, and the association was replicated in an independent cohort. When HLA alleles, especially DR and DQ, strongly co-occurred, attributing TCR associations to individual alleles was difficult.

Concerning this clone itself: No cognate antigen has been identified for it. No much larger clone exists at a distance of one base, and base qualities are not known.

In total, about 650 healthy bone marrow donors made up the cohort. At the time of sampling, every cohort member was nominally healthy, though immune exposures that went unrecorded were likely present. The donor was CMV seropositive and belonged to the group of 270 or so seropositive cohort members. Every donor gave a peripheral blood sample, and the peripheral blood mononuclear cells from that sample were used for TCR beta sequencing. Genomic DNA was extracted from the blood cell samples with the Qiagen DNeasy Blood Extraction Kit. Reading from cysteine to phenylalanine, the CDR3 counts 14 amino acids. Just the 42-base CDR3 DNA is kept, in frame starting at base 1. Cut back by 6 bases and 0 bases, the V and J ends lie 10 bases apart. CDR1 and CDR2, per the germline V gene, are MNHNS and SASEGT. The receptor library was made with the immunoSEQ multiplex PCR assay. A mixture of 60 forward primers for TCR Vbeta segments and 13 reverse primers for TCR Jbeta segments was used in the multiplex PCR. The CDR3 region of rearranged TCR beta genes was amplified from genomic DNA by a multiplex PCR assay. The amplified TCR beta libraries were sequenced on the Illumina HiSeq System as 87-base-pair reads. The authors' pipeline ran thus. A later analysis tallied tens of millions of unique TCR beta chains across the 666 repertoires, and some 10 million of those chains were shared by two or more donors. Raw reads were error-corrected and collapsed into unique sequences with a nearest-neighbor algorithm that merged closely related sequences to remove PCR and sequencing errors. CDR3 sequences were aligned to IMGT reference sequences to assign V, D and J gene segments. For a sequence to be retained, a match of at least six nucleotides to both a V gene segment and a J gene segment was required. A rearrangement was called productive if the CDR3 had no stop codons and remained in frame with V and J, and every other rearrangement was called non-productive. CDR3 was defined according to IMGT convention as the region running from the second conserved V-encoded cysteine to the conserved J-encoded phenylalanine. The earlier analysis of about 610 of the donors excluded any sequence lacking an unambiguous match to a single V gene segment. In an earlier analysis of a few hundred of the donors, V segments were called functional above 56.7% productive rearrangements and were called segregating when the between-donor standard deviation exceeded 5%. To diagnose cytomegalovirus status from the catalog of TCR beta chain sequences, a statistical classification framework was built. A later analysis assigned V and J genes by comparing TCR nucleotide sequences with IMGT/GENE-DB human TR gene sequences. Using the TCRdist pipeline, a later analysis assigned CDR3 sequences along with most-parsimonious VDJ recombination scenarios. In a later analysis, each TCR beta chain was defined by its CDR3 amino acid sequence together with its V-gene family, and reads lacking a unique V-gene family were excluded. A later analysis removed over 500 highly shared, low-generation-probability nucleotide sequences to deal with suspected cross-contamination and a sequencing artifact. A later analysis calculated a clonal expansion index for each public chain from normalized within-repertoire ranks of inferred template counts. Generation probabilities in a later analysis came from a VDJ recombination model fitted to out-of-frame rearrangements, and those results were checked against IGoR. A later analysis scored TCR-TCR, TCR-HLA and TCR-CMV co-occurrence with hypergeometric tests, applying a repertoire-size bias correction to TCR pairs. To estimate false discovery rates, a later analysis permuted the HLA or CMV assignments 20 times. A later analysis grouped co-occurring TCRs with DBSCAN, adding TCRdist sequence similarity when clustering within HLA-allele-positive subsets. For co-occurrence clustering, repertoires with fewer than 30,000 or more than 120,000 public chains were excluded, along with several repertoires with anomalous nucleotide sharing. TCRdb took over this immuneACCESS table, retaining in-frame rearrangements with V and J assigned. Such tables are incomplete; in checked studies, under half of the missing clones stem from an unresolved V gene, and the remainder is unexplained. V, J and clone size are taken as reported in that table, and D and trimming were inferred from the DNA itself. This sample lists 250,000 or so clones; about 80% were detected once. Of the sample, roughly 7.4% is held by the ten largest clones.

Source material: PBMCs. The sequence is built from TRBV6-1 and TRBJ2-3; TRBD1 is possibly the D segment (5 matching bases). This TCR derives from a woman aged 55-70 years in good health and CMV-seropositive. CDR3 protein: CASRGQGSTDTQYF. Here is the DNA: TGTGCCAGCAGGGGGCAGGGAAGCACAGATACGCAGTATTTT.